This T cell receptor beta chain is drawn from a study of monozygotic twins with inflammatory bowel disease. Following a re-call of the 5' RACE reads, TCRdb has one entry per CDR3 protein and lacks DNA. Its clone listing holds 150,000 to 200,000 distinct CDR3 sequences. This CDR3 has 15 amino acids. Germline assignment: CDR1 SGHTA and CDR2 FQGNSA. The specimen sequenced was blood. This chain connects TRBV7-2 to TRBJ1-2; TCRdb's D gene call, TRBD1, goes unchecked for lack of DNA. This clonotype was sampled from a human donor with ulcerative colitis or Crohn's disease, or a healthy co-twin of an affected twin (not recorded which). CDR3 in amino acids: CASSSKSTGGLGYTF. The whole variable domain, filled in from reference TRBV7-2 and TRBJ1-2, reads GAGVSQSPSNKVTEKGKDVELRCDPISGHTALYWYRQSLGQGLEFLIYFQGNSAPDKSGLPSDRFSAERTGGSVSTLTIQRTQQEDSAVYLCASSSKSTGGLGYTFGSGTRLTVV.